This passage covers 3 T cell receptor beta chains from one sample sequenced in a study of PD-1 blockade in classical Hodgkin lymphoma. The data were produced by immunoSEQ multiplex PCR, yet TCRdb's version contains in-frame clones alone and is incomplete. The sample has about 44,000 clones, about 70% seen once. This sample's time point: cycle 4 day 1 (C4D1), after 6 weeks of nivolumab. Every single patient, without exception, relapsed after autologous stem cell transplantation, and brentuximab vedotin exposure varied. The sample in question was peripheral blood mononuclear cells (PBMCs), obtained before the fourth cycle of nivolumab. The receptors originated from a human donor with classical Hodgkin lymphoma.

CDR3 DNA sequence: TGTGCCAGCAGTGACTCAATGAAGATCGGCTACACCTTC. Encoded protein: CASSDSMKIGYTF. This chain links TRBV6-4 with TRBJ1-2; D is ambiguous. Per the germline V gene, CDR1 is MRHNA and CDR2 is SNTAGT. The CDR3 covers 13 residues. V lost 0 bases and J lost 8, with 10 bases in between.

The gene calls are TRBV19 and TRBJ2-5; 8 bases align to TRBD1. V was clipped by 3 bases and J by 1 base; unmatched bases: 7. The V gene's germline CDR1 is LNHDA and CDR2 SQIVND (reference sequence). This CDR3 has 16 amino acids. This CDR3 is CASSMAPDRVQETQYF. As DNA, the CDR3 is TGTGCCAGTAGTATGGCCCCGGACAGGGTCCAAGAGACCCAGTACTTC.

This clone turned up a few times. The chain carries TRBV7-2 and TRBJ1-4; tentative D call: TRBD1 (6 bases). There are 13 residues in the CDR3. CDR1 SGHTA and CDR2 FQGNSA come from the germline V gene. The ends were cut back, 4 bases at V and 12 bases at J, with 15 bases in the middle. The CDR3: CASSSFNRVELFF. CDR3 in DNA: TGTGCCAGCAGCTCCTTCAACAGGGTTGAACTGTTTTTT. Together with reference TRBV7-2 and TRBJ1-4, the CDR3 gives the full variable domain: GAGVSQSPSNKVTEKGKDVELRCDPISGHTALYWYRQSLGQGLEFLIYFQGNSAPDKSGLPSDRFSAERTGGSVSTLTIQRTQQEDSAVYLCASSSFNRVELFFGSGTQLSVL.